The 8 T cell receptor beta chains reported below all come from one sample, sequenced in a study of metastatic and nonmetastatic thyroid tumors. There were no patients who had received any treatment before thyroid surgery. Using MiXCR, TCRdb re-called clones from the PCR reads. This sample carries around 13,000 clones, roughly 21% of them seen once, and the ten largest clones take over 12%. The sequenced material came from adjacent normal tissue. The receptors shown here come from a female donor with papillary thyroid cancer or a benign thyroid nodule (not recorded which). Some clones in this sample may be carry-over from other donors' samples.

V and J are TRBV6-2 or TRBV6-3 and TRBJ2-7; a weak D match, TRBD2 (8 bases). V was trimmed by 10 bases and J by 7 bases, leaving 20 bases between them. The CDR3 consists of 13 residues. Per germline, CDR1 MNHEY and CDR2 SVGEGT. This CDR3 reads CANKGQRGCEQYF. CDR3 sequence (DNA): TGTGCCAATAAGGGACAGCGGGGGTGTGAGCAGTACTTC.

This chain joins TRBV14 and TRBJ1-2; 7 bases are a match to TRBD1. Germline CDR1 and CDR2: SGHDN and FVKESK. CDR3 size: 16 residues. Germline trimming cut 4 bases from V and 0 bases from J; bases unmatched to any gene: 8. The CDR3 reads CASSRGTAATNYGYTF. CDR3 coding DNA: TGTGCCAGCAGCCGAGGGACAGCCGCGACTAACTATGGCTACACCTTC.

By proportion, this clone is medium-sized. This chain connects TRBV6-8 to TRBJ1-4; 7 bases are shared with TRBD1. Trimming cost V 5 bases and J 0 bases; bases outside gene matches: 0. CDR1 and CDR2 from the germline V gene are MNHGY and SAAAGT. This CDR3 is built from 14 residues. The CDR3 DNA reads as TGTGCCAGCAGTCAGGGGGCAACTAATGAAAAACTGTTTTTT. It yields the protein CASSQGATNEKLFF.

The chain has TRBV9 and TRBJ2-5, with TRBD2 identical over 8 bases. J lost 2 bases, V lost 0 bases, and 9 bases had no gene match. The CDR3 spans 17 residues. CDR1 is SGDLS, CDR2 YYNGEE, per germline. The chain's CDR3 is CASSVGASGFVQETQYF. Here the CDR3 DNA reads TGTGCCAGCAGCGTAGGGGCTAGCGGGTTTGTGCAAGAGACCCAGTACTTC.

This clone showed up just a few times. This chain joins TRBV2 and TRBJ2-2; D possibly matches TRBD1 or TRBD2 (5 bases each). The CDR3 runs 16 residues. Germline lookup yields CDR1 SNHLY and CDR2 FYNNEI. V was shortened by 9 bases and J by 1 base, with 18 bases between the two germline ends. CDR3 DNA sequence: TGTGCCAGATCTCTCCAAACAGGACTGAACACCGGGGAGCTGTTTTTT. It specifies CARSLQTGLNTGELFF. The variable domain in full, completed from reference TRBV2 and TRBJ2-2, reads EPEVTQTPSHQVTQMGQEVILRCVPISNHLYFYWYRQILGQKVEFLVSFYNNEISEKSEIFDDQFSVERPDGSNFTLKIRSTKLEDSAMYFCARSLQTGLNTGELFFGEGSRLTVL.

This clone was seen a handful of times. The V and J genes are TRBV28 and TRBJ2-7; possibly TRBD2 for D (5 bases). CDR3 size: 15 residues. The germline V gene encodes CDR1 MDHEN and CDR2 SYDVKM. Trimming removed 6 bases at V and 0 bases at J, with 15 bases between. For the CDR3, the DNA is TGTGCCAGCAGCCCGCGGGCCAGGAGCTCCTACGAGCAGTACTTC. It yields the protein CASSPRARSSYEQYF.

A word on this clone: The junction departs from the called germline gene at one end, perhaps through a read error. This chain uses TRBV20-1 with TRBJ1-2, with no clear D. The CDR3 is made up of 16 amino acids. The germline gives CDR1 DFQATT, CDR2 SNEGSKA (reference sequence). The CDR3 reads CGATPIGMSVNYGYTF. The CDR3 DNA reads as TGCGGTGCTACTCCCATCGGCATGTCTGTGAACTATGGCTACACCTTC.

The chain combines TRBV20-1 with TRBJ2-7; 12 positions agree with TRBD2. Germline CDR1 and CDR2: DFQATT and SNEGSKA (reference sequence). The CDR3 totals 16 residues. V shed 5 bases and J 0 bases; nucleotides not matched to a gene: 8. The CDR3 DNA sequence: TGCAGTGCTGAAAGGACTAGCGGGGCCAGCTCCTACGAGCAGTACTTC. Translating gives CSAERTSGASSYEQYF.